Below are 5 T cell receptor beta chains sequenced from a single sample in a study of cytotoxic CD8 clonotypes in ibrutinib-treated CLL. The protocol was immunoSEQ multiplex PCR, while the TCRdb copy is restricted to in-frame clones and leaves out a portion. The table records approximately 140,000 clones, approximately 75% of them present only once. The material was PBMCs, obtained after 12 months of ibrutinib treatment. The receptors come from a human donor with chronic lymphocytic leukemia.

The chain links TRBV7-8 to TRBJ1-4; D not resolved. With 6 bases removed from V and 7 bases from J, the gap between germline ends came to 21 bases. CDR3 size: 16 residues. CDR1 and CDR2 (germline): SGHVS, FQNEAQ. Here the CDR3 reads CASSTSGLRRVEKLFF. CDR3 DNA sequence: TGTGCCAGCAGTACCTCTGGGCTGCGGCGGGTTGAAAAACTGTTTTTT.

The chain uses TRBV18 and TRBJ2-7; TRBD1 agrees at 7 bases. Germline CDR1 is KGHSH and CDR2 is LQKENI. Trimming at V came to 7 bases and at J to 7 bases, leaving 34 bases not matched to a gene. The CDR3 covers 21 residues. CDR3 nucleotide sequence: TGTGCCAGCTGTAGGAGACAGGGTTTTTTCTTGGGGCATAGGAGAACTAGGGAGCAGTACTTC. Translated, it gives CASCRRQGFFLGHRRTREQYF.

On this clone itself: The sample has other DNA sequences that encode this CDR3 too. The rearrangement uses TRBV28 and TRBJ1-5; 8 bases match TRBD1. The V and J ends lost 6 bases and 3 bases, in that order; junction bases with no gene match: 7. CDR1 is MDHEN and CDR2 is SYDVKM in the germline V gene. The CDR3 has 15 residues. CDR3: CASSWGQVNNQPQHF. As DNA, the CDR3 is TGTGCCAGCAGCTGGGGACAGGTTAACAATCAGCCCCAGCATTTT.

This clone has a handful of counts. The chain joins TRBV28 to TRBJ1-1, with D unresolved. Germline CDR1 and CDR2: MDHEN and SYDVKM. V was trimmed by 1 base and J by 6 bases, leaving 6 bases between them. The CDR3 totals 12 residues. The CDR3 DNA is TGTGCCAGCAGTTTATACTCCCCTGAAGCTTTCTTT. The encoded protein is CASSLYSPEAFF.

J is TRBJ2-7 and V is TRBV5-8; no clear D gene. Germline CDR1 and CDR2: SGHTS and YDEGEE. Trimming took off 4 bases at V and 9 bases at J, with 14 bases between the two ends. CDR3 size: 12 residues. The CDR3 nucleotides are TGTGCCAGCAGCCCGTTGGGTTTGGGGCAGTACTTC. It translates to CASSPLGLGQYF.